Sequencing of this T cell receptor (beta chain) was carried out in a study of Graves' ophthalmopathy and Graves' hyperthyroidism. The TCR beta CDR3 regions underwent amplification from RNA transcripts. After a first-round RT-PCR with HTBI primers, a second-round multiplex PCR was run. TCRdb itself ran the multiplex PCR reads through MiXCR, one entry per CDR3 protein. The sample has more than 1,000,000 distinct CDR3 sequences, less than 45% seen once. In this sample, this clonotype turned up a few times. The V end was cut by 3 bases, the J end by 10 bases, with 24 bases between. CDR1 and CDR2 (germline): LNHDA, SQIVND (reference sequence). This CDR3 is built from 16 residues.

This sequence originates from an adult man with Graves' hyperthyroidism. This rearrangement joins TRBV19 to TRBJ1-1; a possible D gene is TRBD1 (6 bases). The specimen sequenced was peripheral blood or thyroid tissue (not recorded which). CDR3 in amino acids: CASSILGVGGPPRAFF. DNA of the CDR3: TGTGCCAGTAGTATTTTAGGAGTCGGGGGCCCGCCTCGAGCTTTCTTT.